This TCR beta chain was recorded in a study of blood T cell repertoires in COVID-19. Study at large: The study drew acute and convalescent COVID-19 samples from the United States, Italy and Spain.

In the authors' workflow: Quantification of nucleated cells was approximated via reference gene primer amplification. Only in-frame clones appear in the TCRdb table, and some are missing; sequencing was by immunoSEQ multiplex PCR. V and J calls and clone size are those listed in that table; D and trimming were worked out from the DNA. The table shows 70,000 or so clones, with over 80% occurring only once. Sequencing was performed on peripheral blood. This receptor was identified in a woman aged 80 or over with active COVID-19.

The CDR3 coding sequence is TGTGCCAGCTCACCGGCTGGCGGGAGGCTCACAGATACGCAGTATTTT. Translating it yields CASSPAGGRLTDTQYF. This rearrangement joins TRBV18 to TRBJ2-3, with TRBD2 identical over 8 bases. Trimming removed 3 bases from V and 2 bases from J; junction bases left unmatched: 7. From germline, CDR1 is KGHSH and CDR2 LQKENI. The CDR3 is made up of 16 amino acids.